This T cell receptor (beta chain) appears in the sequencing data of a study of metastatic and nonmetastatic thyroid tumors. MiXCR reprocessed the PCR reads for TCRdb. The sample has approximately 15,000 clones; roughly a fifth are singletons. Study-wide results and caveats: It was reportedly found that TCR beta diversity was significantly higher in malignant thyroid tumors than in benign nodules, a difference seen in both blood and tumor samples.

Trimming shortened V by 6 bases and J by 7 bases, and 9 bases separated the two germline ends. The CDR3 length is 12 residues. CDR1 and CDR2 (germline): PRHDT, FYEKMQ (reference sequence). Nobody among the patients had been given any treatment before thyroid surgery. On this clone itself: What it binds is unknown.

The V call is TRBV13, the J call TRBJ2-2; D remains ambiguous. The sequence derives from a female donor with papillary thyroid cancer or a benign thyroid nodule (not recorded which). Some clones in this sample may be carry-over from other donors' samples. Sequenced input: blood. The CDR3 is CASRILFGELFF. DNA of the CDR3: TGTGCCAGCAGAATTCTGTTCGGGGAGCTGTTTTTT.